This entry concerns a single T cell receptor (beta chain). This clone's antigen is unknown. The record has no base qualities; no much larger clone is one base away. These data originate in a study of cytomegalovirus exposure and HLA in healthy donors (TCRdb year 2017). Regarding the study in general: An earlier analysis of several hundred of the donors reported 276 Gb of sequence data and 95 million to 140 million unique TCR beta sequences obtained from about 170 million T cells. Approximately 310 gigabases of sequencing data and 70 million to 85 million unique TCR sequences were included in an early release covering about 700 HLA-typed donors. Of the approximately 400 genotyped donors, more than 75% were placed in the genetic ancestry cluster associated with self-reported Caucasian donors. Among several hundred genotyped donors of the cohort, an average of approximately 240,000 unique TCR beta nucleotide sequences was sequenced per donor, of which approximately 19% were non-productive. A separate validation cohort of roughly 130 different subjects was used in addition to the roughly 640-subject first cohort. The study profiled the T cell repertoires of 550 to 700 subjects by immunosequencing and related them to cytomegalovirus serostatus. To study patterns of TCR occurrence, a later analysis re-analyzed previously published TCR beta repertoires from 500 to 850 donors and added high-resolution HLA genotyping. In the later analysis, no new phenotypic data were used to find candidate immune exposures; instead, reliance was placed on TCR beta sequences and their occurrence across donors. Genome-wide SNP genotypes for about three fifths of the roughly 670 donors were used in a later genetic analysis, which treated that subset as a discovery cohort. In an earlier analysis of roughly 540 of the donors, high-throughput TCR beta sequencing was used to judge whether each TCR beta V gene segment behaved as functional or pseudogenic. The number of typed donors differed by locus: roughly 620-640 for A, B, C, DRB1 and DQB1; some 540 for DQA1; 606 for DPA1; and about 450 for DPB1. Roughly five DR-DQ haplotypes were handled as single units for association and clustering, since linkage in the cohort was strong. The study was designed to test whether signatures of past pathogen exposure could be identified by cataloging public T cell receptors. Class I and class II HLA loci were covered by the typing at four-digit resolution. Every discovery cohort repertoire had been produced on one sequencing platform. Alongside the repertoire data, information on donor age, sex, ethnicity and CMV serostatus was compiled. To predict cytomegalovirus infection status, the study brought together high-throughput TCR immunosequencing, statistical association of individual TCRs with disease status, and machine learning.

Receptors were amplified or captured by the immunoSEQ multiplex PCR assay. The multiplex PCR relied on a mix of 60 forward primers for TCR Vbeta segments and 13 reverse primers for TCR Jbeta segments. The CDR3 region of rearranged TCR beta genes was amplified from genomic DNA with a multiplex PCR assay. Amplified TCR beta libraries were sequenced as 87-base-pair reads on the Illumina HiSeq System. The original pipeline was this. A later analysis tallied roughly 78 million unique TCR beta chains across the 700 or so repertoires, and around 9.9 million of those chains were shared by two or more donors. Raw reads were error-corrected and collapsed into unique sequences with a nearest-neighbor algorithm that merged closely related sequences to remove PCR and sequencing errors. Alignment of CDR3 sequences to IMGT reference sequences was used to assign V, D and J gene segments. For a sequence to be retained, at least a six-nucleotide match to both a V gene segment and a J gene segment was required. A rearrangement was called productive if the CDR3 had no stop codons and remained in frame with V and J, and every other rearrangement was called non-productive. CDR3 was defined according to IMGT convention as the region running from the second conserved V-encoded cysteine to the conserved J-encoded phenylalanine. The earlier analysis of fewer than 750 of the donors excluded sequences that lacked an unambiguous match to a single V gene segment. In an earlier analysis of several hundred of the donors, V segments were called functional above 56.7% productive rearrangements and were called segregating when the between-donor standard deviation exceeded 5%. A statistical classification framework was developed to diagnose cytomegalovirus status using the catalog of TCR beta chain sequences. A later analysis assigned V and J genes by comparing TCR nucleotide sequences with IMGT/GENE-DB human TR gene sequences. The TCRdist pipeline was used in a later analysis to assign CDR3 sequences and most-parsimonious VDJ recombination scenarios. A later analysis defined each TCR beta chain by its CDR3 amino acid sequence plus V-gene family, and excluded reads lacking a unique V-gene family. As a way to deal with suspected cross-contamination and a sequencing artifact, a later analysis dropped hundreds of nucleotide sequences that were highly shared and had low generation probability. For each public chain, a later analysis derived a clonal expansion index from normalized ranks of inferred template counts within each repertoire. In a later analysis, generation probabilities were computed with a VDJ recombination model fitted to out-of-frame rearrangements, and the resulting probabilities were checked against IGoR. Hypergeometric tests were used in a later analysis to score TCR-TCR, TCR-HLA and TCR-CMV co-occurrence, with a repertoire-size bias correction applied to the TCR pairs. False discovery rates were estimated in a later analysis by permuting HLA or CMV assignments 20 times. In a later analysis, co-occurring TCRs were grouped using DBSCAN, and TCRdist sequence similarity was added for clustering within HLA-allele-positive subsets. Repertoires with fewer than 30,000 or more than 120,000 public chains, plus five repertoires with anomalous nucleotide sharing, were excluded from co-occurrence clustering. This is the immuneACCESS table as TCRdb keeps it, with only in-frame sequences that have V and J called. A part of the clones is gone; compared with another copy, unresolved V genes explain less than half, and the rest is unexplained. That table furnishes V, J and clone size, whereas the DNA furnished D and trimming. The sample table records approximately 240,000 clones; about four fifths of these occur just once. Around 5.7% of the sample comes from the top ten.

Beyond this particular receptor, the publication reports: For the cohort, immune exposure information was limited to CMV serostatus. According to a later analysis, TCR association rates differed among HLA loci, with DRB1 alleles showing the most associated TCRs and HLA-C alleles showing the fewest. According to a later analysis, most CMV-associated TCR beta chains appeared to be HLA-restricted, and the HLA associations seemed to be driven largely by CMV exposure. A further reported finding was that TCR beta sequences accurately predicted the HLA-A and HLA-B alleles for most subjects in the first cohort. The study gave a list of under 200 TCR beta chains associated with cytomegalovirus. Because the 87-base-pair reads could not distinguish some IMGT-functional V segments, including TRBV6-2 and TRBV6-3, those segments were excluded. In both the original and validation cohorts, the classifier was reported to diagnose cytomegalovirus status with high specificity and sensitivity. The cohort was sequenced for TCR beta chains only, and without alpha or paired-chain data the features that could be detected were limited. A cluster of highly shared sequence variants was judged likely to be a technical artifact of the sequencing pipeline. Correlated functional status among segregating V segments might be attributable to linkage disequilibrium, but an unknown experimental factor could not be ruled out. Because some donors lacked HLA typing at each locus, the association tests relied only on the typed subset. In a later genetic analysis, fewer N-insertions in productive TCRs were reported among donors in an Asian-associated ancestry cluster than the approximately 670-donor mean. At a false discovery rate of 0.05, a later analysis linked around 17,000 TCR beta sequences to specific HLA alleles. When HLA alleles, especially DR and DQ, strongly co-occurred, attributing TCR associations to individual alleles was difficult. An earlier analysis of approximately 530 of the donors showed that most TCR beta V segments appeared in productive rearrangements either about 90% or about 30% of the time, which broadly matched IMGT annotations. The earlier analysis of about 600 of the donors excluded some 15 rarely observed V segments, including chromosome 9 orphons, because counts were too low. Roughly uniform sequencing depth across donors was assumed in presence/absence analyses, although this assumption may not hold. Across donors, most TCR sequences were observed very rarely, whereas some public TCRs were present in many individuals. A later analysis found that HLA-associated TCR beta chains were more clonally expanded and had lower generation probabilities than equally common non-associated chains. Several of the top co-occurrence clusters appeared to be linked to parvovirus B19, influenza, CMV and Epstein-Barr virus, according to a later analysis. In a later genetic analysis, a missense DCLRE1C variant was associated with V-gene and J-gene trimming of TCR beta chains, and the association was replicated in an independent cohort. In vitro tests confirmed that a few of the cytomegalovirus-associated TCR beta chains recognize cytomegalovirus antigens. The authors suggested that the approach could potentially be generalized to other disease states and immunological phenotypes.

The cohort was made up of hundreds of healthy bone marrow donors. At the time of sampling, every cohort member was nominally healthy, though immune exposures that went unrecorded were likely present. The donor tested CMV seropositive and was one of the 289 seropositive cohort members. A peripheral blood sample was collected from each donor, and TCR beta sequencing was performed on peripheral blood mononuclear cells. The Qiagen DNeasy Blood Extraction Kit was used to extract genomic DNA from the blood cell samples. Counted from cysteine to phenylalanine, this CDR3 has 12 amino acids. Of all the DNA, just the CDR3 is kept, 36 bases in frame from base 1. In the germline V gene, CDR1 corresponds to MNHNS and CDR2 to SASEGT. Trimming costs V 10 bases and J 5 bases, and their ends lie 14 bases apart.

Here the chain combines TRBV6-1 and TRBJ1-2; perhaps TRBD1 is the D gene, with 6 bases matching. This TCR derives from a middle-aged woman in good health and CMV-seropositive. The specimen was PBMCs. The bases read TGTGCCATCAACGGGGGGCCGTATGGCTACACCTTC. It translates as CAINGGPYGYTF.